Shown below are 4 T cell receptor beta chains from a single sample sequenced in a study of control samples from healthy donors and cancer patients. TCRdb keeps only in-frame clones here, not all; method: immunoSEQ multiplex PCR. The table shows more than 85,000 clones, with approximately 88% occurring only once. The sample consisted of PBMCs. These receptors all stem from a man aged 65 to 85 with lung cancer.

This rearrangement joins TRBV6-1 to TRBJ1-5; D call uncertain. The V end was cut by 0 bases, the J end by 5 bases, with 5 bases between. CDR3 length: 13 residues. The germline V gene has CDR1 MNHNS and CDR2 SASEGT. The DNA of the CDR3 is TGTGCCAGCAGTGAAGCCAGCTATCAGCCCCAGCATTTT. Translated, it gives CASSEASYQPQHF.

The chain carries TRBV4-1 and TRBJ1-2, with a weak D call TRBD1 (5 bases). The CDR3 contains 16 residues. The V and J ends lost 3 bases and 0 bases respectively, with 14 bases between them. Germline loops: CDR1 MGHRA, CDR2 YSYEKL. The chain's CDR3 is CASSQDRDGANYGYTF. In DNA, the CDR3 is TGCGCCAGCAGCCAGGACCGGGACGGAGCTAACTATGGCTACACCTTC.

The J gene is TRBJ2-1, the V gene TRBV6-6; 7 bases agree with TRBD2. The V and J ends lost 3 bases and 9 bases, in that order; junction bases with no gene match: 5. Germline values: CDR1 MNHNY, CDR2 SVGAGI (reference sequence). This CDR3 has 13 residues. For the CDR3, the DNA is TGTGCCAGCAGTTATTTGTCGGGGGGTGAGCAGTTCTTC. Protein product: CASSYLSGGEQFF.

The chain uses TRBV19 and TRBJ2-3; 7 nucleotides line up with TRBD2. Germline assignment: CDR1 LNHDA and CDR2 SQIVND (reference sequence). After removal of 3 bases from V and 6 bases from J, the junction contained 0 bases not matched to a gene. This CDR3 comprises 12 residues. This CDR3 is CASSMGGDTQYF. The CDR3, as DNA: TGTGCCAGTAGTATGGGGGGGGATACGCAGTATTTT.